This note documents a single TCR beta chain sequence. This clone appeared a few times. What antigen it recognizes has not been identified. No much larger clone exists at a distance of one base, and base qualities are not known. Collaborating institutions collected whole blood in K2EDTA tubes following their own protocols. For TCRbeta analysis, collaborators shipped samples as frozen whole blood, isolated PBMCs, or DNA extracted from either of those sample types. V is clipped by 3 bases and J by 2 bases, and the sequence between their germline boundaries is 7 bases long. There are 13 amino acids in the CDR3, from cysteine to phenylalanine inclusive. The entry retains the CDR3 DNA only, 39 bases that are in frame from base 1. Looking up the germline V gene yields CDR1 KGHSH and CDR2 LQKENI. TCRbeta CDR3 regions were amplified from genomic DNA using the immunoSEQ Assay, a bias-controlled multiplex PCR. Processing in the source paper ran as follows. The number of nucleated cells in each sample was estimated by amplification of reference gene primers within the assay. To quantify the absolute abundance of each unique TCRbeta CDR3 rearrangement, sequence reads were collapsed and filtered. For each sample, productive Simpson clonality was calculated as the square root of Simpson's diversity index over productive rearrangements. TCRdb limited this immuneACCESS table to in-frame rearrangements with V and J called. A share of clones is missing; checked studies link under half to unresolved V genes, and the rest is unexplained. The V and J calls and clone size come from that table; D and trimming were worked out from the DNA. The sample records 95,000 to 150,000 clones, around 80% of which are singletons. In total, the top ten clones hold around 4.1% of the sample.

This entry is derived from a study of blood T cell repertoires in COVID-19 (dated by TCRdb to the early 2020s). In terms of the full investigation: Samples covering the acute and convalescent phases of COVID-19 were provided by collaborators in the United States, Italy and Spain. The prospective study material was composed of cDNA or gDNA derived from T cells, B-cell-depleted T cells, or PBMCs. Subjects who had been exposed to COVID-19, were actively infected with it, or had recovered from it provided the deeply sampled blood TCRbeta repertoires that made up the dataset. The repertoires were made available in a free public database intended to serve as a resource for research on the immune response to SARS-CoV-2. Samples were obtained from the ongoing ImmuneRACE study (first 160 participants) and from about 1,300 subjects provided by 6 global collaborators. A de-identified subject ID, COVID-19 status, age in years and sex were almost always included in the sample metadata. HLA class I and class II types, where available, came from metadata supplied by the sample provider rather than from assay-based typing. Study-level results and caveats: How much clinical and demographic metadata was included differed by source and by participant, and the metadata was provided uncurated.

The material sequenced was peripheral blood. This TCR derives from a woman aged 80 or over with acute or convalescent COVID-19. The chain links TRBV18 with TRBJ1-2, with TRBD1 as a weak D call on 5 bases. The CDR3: CASSPTENYGYTF. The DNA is TGTGCCAGCTCACCGACAGAAAACTATGGCTACACCTTC.